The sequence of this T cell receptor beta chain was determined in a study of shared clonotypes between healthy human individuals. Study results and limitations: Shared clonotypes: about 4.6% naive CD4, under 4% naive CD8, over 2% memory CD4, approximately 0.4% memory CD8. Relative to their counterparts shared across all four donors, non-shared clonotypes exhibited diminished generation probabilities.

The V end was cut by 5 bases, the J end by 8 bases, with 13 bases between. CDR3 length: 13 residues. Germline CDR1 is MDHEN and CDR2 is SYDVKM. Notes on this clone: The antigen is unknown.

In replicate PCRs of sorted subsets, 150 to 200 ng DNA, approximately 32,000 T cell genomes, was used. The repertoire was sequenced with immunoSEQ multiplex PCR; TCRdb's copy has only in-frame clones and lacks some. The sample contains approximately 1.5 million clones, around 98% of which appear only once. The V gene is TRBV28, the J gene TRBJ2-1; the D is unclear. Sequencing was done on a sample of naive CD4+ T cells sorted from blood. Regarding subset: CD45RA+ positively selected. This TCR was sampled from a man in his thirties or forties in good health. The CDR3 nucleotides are TGTGCCAGCAGTATCTGGTCGATCCATGAGCAGTTCTTC. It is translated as CASSIWSIHEQFF.